The 17 T cell receptor beta chains reported below all come from one sample, sequenced in a study of blood T cell repertoires in COVID-19. Here immunoSEQ multiplex PCR was the method, and the copy in TCRdb shows in-frame clones only, minus some. This repertoire shows a few hundred thousand clones, about 91% found once; its top ten account for around 1.6%. Sequencing was carried out using peripheral blood. The source of these receptors is a young woman with COVID-19, enrolled during active disease.

V usage is TRBV5-1 and J usage is TRBJ2-5; 12 nucleotides match TRBD1. The CDR3 runs 17 residues. J lost 3 bases, V lost 6 bases, and 12 bases had no gene match. From germline, CDR1 is SGHRS and CDR2 YFSETQ. This CDR3 reads CASTKPIGTGGEETQYF. The CDR3 DNA reads TGCGCCAGCACCAAGCCCATCGGGACAGGGGGCGAAGAGACCCAGTACTTC.

In nucleotides, the CDR3 is TGTGCCAGCACCCCGACGGGGAGGGACACTGAAGCTTTCTTT. The encoded protein is CASTPTGRDTEAFF. The rearrangement links TRBV6-5 to TRBJ1-1; D not certain. The CDR3 sequence is 14 residues long. Trimming cost V 7 bases and J 3 bases, with 15 bases left between them. Germline assignment: CDR1 MNHEY and CDR2 SVGAGI.

The chain employs TRBV27 and TRBJ2-1; possible D gene TRBD2, 7 bases. Germline lookup yields CDR1 MNHEY and CDR2 SMNVEV (reference sequence). This CDR3 contains 16 residues. V was cut by 6 bases and J by 4 bases, with 19 bases left in between. The CDR3 DNA is TGTGCCAGCAGCACTGGGACGGGGGGCCCTTACAATGAGCAGTTCTTC. Residues: CASSTGTGGPYNEQFF.

The J gene is TRBJ1-1, the V gene TRBV28, with TRBD1 as a possible D gene (5 bases). The V end was cut by 2 bases, the J end by 4 bases, with 8 bases between. The CDR3 has 13 amino acids. Per germline, CDR1 MDHEN and CDR2 SYDVKM. In DNA, the CDR3 is TGTGCCAGCAGTTTAGTCGGGGGCACTGAAGCTTTCTTT. Translation: CASSLVGGTEAFF.

The chain has TRBV9 and TRBJ2-5; TRBD1 aligns across 8 bases. Germline assignment: CDR1 SGDLS and CDR2 YYNGEE. V lost 3 bases, J lost 7 bases, and 11 bases stayed unmatched. The CDR3 contains 15 residues. CDR3 sequence (DNA): TGTGCCAGCAGCGGACCCCGGGACAGGATCGCGACCCAGTACTTC. This translates into CASSGPRDRIATQYF.

V usage is TRBV4-2 and J usage is TRBJ2-5; D not resolved. In germline, CDR1 is LGHNA, CDR2 YNFKEQ. V gave up 4 bases and J gave up 1 base, with 7 bases separating them. This CDR3 is built from 13 residues. This chain's CDR3 is CASSRASQETQYF. Written as DNA, the CDR3 is TGTGCCAGCAGCCGTGCTAGCCAAGAGACCCAGTACTTC.

This clone was observed once. DNA for the CDR3: TGTGCCAGTAGTATTCAGGGACAGGGCGTCACTGAAGCTTTCTTT. Its protein product is CASSIQGQGVTEAFF. The V and J genes are TRBV19 and TRBJ1-1; 9 bases are shared with TRBD1. CDR3 length: 15 residues. CDR1 and CDR2 from the germline V gene are LNHDA and SQIVND (reference sequence). J gave up 4 bases and V 3 bases, and 6 bases lay outside the gene matches.

This clone occurred a few times. The gene calls are TRBV30 and TRBJ1-2, with D unresolved. Trimming removed 1 base at V and 6 bases at J, with 21 bases between. The CDR3 has 16 amino acids. CDR1 is GTSNPN, CDR2 SVGIG, per germline (reference sequence). This CDR3 is CAWSGGNPFFRDGYTF. The CDR3 DNA reads as TGTGCCTGGAGTGGCGGTAACCCTTTCTTTAGAGATGGCTACACCTTC.

This clone was detected only a few times. Mismatch with germline at one junction end may stem from a read error. The rearrangement links TRBV19 to TRBJ1-2, with D unclear. The germline V gene encodes CDR1 LNHDA and CDR2 SQIVND (reference sequence). The CDR3 sequence is 15 residues long. CDR3 sequence: CASSISSIRNFGYTF. DNA for the CDR3: TGTGCCAGTAGTATTAGTTCCATCAGGAACTTTGGCTACACCTTC.

The chain uses TRBV11-3 and TRBJ1-1; tentatively, D is TRBD1 (5 bases). This CDR3 has 13 residues. Trimming cost V 2 bases and J 4 bases, with 8 bases left between them. The germline gives CDR1 SGHNT, CDR2 YENEEA. CDR3 bases: TGTGCCAGCAGCTTACAGGGTGCCACTGAAGCTTTCTTT. Its protein is CASSLQGATEAFF.

In its sample, this clone was seen a few times. The chain is built from TRBV3-1 (or the pseudogene TRBV3-2) and TRBJ1-1; D may be TRBD1 (6 bases). V gave up 5 bases and J gave up 1 base, with 11 bases separating them. There are 14 residues in the CDR3. Per germline, CDR1 LGHDT and CDR2 YNNKEL (reference sequence). This CDR3 is CASSVRTANTEAFF. CDR3 in DNA: TGTGCCAGCAGCGTCCGGACAGCGAACACTGAAGCTTTCTTT.

This clone was recorded only once. V is TRBV4-1 and J is TRBJ1-5, with 7 positions matching TRBD1. Germline CDR1 MGHRA, CDR2 YSYEKL. The CDR3 has 15 residues. V shed 4 bases, J shed 3 bases, and the junction held 6 bases outside the gene matches. DNA of the CDR3: TGCGCCAGCAGCCGAATGACAGGGCTCAATCAGCCCCAGCATTTT. Translation: CASSRMTGLNQPQHF.

This chain links TRBV5-1 with TRBJ2-1, with 9 positions matching TRBD2. There are 16 residues in the CDR3. The V and J ends lost 0 bases and 8 bases, in that order; junction bases with no gene match: 9. Germline V gives CDR1 SGHRS, CDR2 YFSETQ. CDR3 DNA: TGCGCCAGCAGCTTGGTTGGCCTAGCGGGGAGGGATGAGCAGTTCTTC. Translation gives CASSLVGLAGRDEQFF.

This chain links TRBV28 with TRBJ1-3; unclear D gene. Germline CDR1 is MDHEN and CDR2 is SYDVKM. This CDR3 is built from 11 residues. Trimming took 5 bases from V and 8 from J, leaving 7 bases between them. CDR3 in amino acids: CASSGSDTIYF. Written as DNA, the CDR3 is TGTGCCAGCAGTGGTTCGGACACCATATATTTT.

The genes are TRBV5-4 and TRBJ2-3; 7 bases agree with TRBD2. The junction had 8 bases not matched to a gene; V was cut back by 4 bases and J by 0 bases. The germline gives CDR1 SGHNT, CDR2 YYREEE (reference sequence). The CDR3 totals 16 residues. The DNA of the CDR3 is TGTGCCAGCAGCCTCAACCCGGGGGGAAGCACAGATACGCAGTATTTT. Its protein product is CASSLNPGGSTDTQYF.

The J gene is TRBJ2-2, the V gene TRBV7-9; TRBD2 is a possible D gene (5 bases). The CDR3 is 14 amino acids. Germline CDR1 and CDR2: SEHNR and FQNEAQ (reference sequence). V lost 6 bases, J lost 4 bases, and 12 bases lay in between. The CDR3 region has the DNA TGTGCCAGCAGGTCAGCGGTGGGCACCGGGGAGCTGTTTTTT. As protein: CASRSAVGTGELFF.

This sequence joins TRBV5-1 and TRBJ2-2; 9 bases fit TRBD2. This CDR3 is 18 amino acids long. The V gene end was trimmed by 5 bases and the J gene end by 2 bases; junction bases not matched to a gene: 13. Germline CDR1 is SGHRS and CDR2 is YFSETQ. The DNA of the CDR3 is TGCGCCAGCAGTGAGCGGGGGGCCGAAAGATCAAACACCGGGGAGCTGTTTTTT. Protein product: CASSERGAERSNTGELFF.